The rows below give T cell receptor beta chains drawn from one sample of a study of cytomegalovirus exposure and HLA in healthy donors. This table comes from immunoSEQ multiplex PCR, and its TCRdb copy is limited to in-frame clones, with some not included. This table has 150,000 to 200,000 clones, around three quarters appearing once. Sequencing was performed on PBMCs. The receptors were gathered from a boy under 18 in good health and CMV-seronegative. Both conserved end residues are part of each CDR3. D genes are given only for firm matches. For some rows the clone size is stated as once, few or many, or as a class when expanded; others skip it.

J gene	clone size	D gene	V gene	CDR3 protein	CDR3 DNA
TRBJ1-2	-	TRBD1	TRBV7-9	CASSVNDLAGGANYGYTF	TGTGCCAGCAGCGTCAATGATTTGGCAGGGGGCGCCAACTATGGCTACACCTTC
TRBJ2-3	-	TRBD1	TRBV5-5	CASSLGQGPDTQYF	TGTGCCAGCAGCTTGGGACAGGGTCCAGATACGCAGTATTTT
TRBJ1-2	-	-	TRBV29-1	CSVVYTVANYGYTF	TGCAGCGTCGTTTATACCGTAGCTAACTATGGCTACACCTTC
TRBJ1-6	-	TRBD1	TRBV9	CASSALTDRDSPLHF	TGTGCCAGCAGCGCCCTGACGGACAGGGATTCACCCCTCCACTTT
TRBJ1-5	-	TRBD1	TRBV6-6	CASSYHRQGSNQPQHF	TGTGCCAGCAGTTACCATCGACAGGGTAGCAATCAGCCCCAGCATTTT
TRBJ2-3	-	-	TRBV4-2	CASSQEAAGTDTQYF	TGTGCCAGCAGCCAAGAGGCCGCCGGCACAGATACGCAGTATTTT
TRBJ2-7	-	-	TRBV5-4	CASSQVEGSSYEQYF	TGTGCCAGCAGCCAGGTAGAGGGATCTTCCTACGAGCAGTACTTC
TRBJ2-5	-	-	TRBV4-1	CASSPRLEYQETQYF	TGCGCCAGCAGCCCTAGACTGGAGTACCAAGAGACCCAGTACTTC
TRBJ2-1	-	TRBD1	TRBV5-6	CASSSESSGQGRGEQFF	TGTGCCAGCAGCTCGGAATCTTCGGGACAGGGGAGGGGTGAGCAGTTCTTC
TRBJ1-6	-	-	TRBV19	CASSIARGRFSPLHF	TGTGCCAGTAGTATTGCCAGGGGACGTTTTTCACCCCTCCACTTT
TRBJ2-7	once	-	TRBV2	CASSVGRGNEQYF	TGTGCCAGCAGTGTCGGCAGGGGCAACGAGCAGTACTTC
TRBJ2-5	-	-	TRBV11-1	CASSLARPGEAPSQETQYF	TGTGCCAGCAGCTTAGCAAGGCCTGGTGAGGCACCATCCCAAGAGACCCAGTACTTC
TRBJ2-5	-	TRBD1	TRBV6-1	CASSEMAGGMETQYF	TGTGCCAGCAGTGAGATGGCAGGGGGCATGGAGACCCAGTACTTC
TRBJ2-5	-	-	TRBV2	CASSENPGNGETQYF	TGTGCCAGCAGTGAAAACCCCGGGAATGGAGAGACCCAGTACTTC
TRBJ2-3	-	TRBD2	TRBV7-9	CSSSSPGGVTDTQYF	TGTTCCAGCAGCTCACCGGGAGGGGTCACAGATACGCAGTATTTT
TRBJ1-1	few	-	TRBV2	CASKETTEAFF	TGTGCCAGCAAGGAGACGACTGAAGCTTTCTTT
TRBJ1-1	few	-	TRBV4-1	CASSQGGTNTEAFF	TGCGCCAGCAGCCAAGGCGGCACAAACACTGAAGCTTTCTTT
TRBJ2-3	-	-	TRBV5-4	CASGPYSTDTQYF	TGTGCCAGCGGCCCGTATAGCACAGATACGCAGTATTTT
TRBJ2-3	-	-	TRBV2	CASSEGAGSTDTQYF	TGTGCCAGCAGTGAAGGGGCGGGTAGCACAGATACGCAGTATTTT
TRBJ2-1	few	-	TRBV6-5	CASSPLSSPYNEQFF	TGTGCCAGCAGCCCCTTATCGTCCCCCTACAATGAGCAGTTCTTC
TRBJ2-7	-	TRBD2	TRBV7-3	CASSLTLAAEQYF	TGTGCCAGCAGCTTAACGCTAGCGGCCGAGCAGTACTTC
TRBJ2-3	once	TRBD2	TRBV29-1	CSVLAGGADTQYF	TGCAGCGTCCTAGCGGGGGGCGCAGATACGCAGTATTTT
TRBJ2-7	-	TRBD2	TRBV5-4	CASSDGLGFYEQYF	TGTGCCAGCAGCGACGGACTAGGGTTCTACGAGCAGTACTTC
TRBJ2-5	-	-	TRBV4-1	CASSQGTLETQYF	TGCGCCAGCAGCCAGGGGACTCTGGAGACCCAGTACTTC
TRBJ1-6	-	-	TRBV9	CASSGREVRDNSPLHF	TGTGCCAGCAGCGGGAGGGAAGTCAGGGATAATTCACCCCTCCACTTT
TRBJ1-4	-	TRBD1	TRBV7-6	CASSLWGQGVSDEKLFF	TGTGCCAGCAGCTTATGGGGACAGGGGGTATCGGATGAAAAACTGTTTTTT
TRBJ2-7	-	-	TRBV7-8	CASSYRETGSYEQYF	TGTGCCAGCAGCTACAGGGAAACAGGGTCCTACGAGCAGTACTTC
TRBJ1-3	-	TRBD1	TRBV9	CASSRQKGANPSGNTIYF	TGTGCCAGCAGCAGACAAAAGGGGGCAAACCCCTCTGGAAACACCATATATTTT
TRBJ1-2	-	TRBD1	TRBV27	CASGGTGTNYGYTF	TGTGCCAGCGGGGGGACAGGGACGAACTATGGCTACACCTTC
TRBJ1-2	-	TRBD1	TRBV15	CATSREVTGQGYGYTF	TGTGCCACCAGCAGGGAGGTTACGGGACAGGGCTATGGCTACACCTTC
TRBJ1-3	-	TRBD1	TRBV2	CASSLTGVSGNTIYF	TGTGCCAGCAGTCTAACAGGGGTCTCTGGAAACACCATATATTTT
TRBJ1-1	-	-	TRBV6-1	CASRELGVDTEAFF	TGTGCCAGCAGAGAGCTCGGAGTCGACACTGAAGCTTTCTTT
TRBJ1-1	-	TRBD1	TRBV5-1	CASSFTDRGLDTEAFF	TGCGCCAGCAGCTTCACCGACAGGGGGCTAGACACTGAAGCTTTCTTT
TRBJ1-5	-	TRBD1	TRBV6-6	CASSTGAGQPQHF	TGTGCCAGCAGTACAGGGGCAGGGCAGCCCCAGCATTTT
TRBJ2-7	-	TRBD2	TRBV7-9	CASSLGSGGYEQYF	TGTGCCAGCAGCTTAGGTAGCGGGGGTTACGAGCAGTACTTC
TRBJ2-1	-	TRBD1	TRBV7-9	CASSARRGQGADEQFF	TGTGCCAGCAGCGCGAGACGGGGACAGGGGGCAGATGAGCAGTTCTTC
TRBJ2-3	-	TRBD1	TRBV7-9	CASSLPGQGTDTQYF	TGTGCCAGCAGCTTGCCGGGACAGGGGACAGATACGCAGTATTTT
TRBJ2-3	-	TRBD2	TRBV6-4	CASSERESDTQYF	TGTGCCAGCAGCGAGCGGGAGAGCGATACGCAGTATTTT
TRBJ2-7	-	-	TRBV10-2	CASSEGQSSYEQYF	TGCGCCAGCAGTGAGGGACAGAGCTCCTACGAGCAGTACTTC
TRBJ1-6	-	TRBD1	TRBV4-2	CASSQEWEGTGDQRRGSPLHF	TGTGCCAGCAGCCAAGAATGGGAAGGGACAGGGGATCAAAGAAGGGGTTCACCCCTCCACTTT
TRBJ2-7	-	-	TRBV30	CAWTRDSPSEQYF	TGTGCCTGGACCCGGGACTCGCCGAGCGAGCAGTACTTC
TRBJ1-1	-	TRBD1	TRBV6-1	CASRTGKYTEAFF	TGTGCCAGCAGGACAGGGAAGTACACTGAAGCTTTCTTT
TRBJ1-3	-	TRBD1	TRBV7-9	CASSARQGSSGNTIYF	TGTGCCAGCAGCGCCCGACAGGGATCCTCTGGAAACACCATATATTTT
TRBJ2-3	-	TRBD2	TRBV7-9	CASSPGGGDTQYF	TGTGCCAGCAGCCCAGGCGGGGGGGATACGCAGTATTTT
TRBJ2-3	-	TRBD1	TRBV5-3	CARSSRSQGAFTDTQYF	TGTGCCAGAAGCTCGAGGTCACAGGGGGCCTTCACAGATACGCAGTATTTT
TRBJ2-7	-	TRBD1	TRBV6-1	CASTLIRTGSYEQYF	TGTGCCAGCACGCTTATTAGGACAGGGTCATACGAGCAGTACTTC